This T cell receptor beta chain is from a study of blood T cell repertoires in COVID-19. Repertoires were generated with immunoSEQ multiplex PCR, while TCRdb's copy carries only in-frame clones and drops some. The table has some 200,000 clones, around nine tenths seen once. The sample was peripheral blood. The origin of this receptor is a woman aged 70-85 years with COVID-19, enrolled during active disease.

The CDR3 nucleotides read TGTGCCAGCAGCCTTAGTGAAGGAGCGCGACTAGCGGTTTACAATGAGCAGTTCTTC. Its protein is CASSLSEGARLAVYNEQFF. The chain has TRBV4-2 and TRBJ2-1; TRBD2 matches 9 bases. Germline CDR1 and CDR2: LGHNA and YNFKEQ. Trimming removed 4 bases from V and 4 bases from J; junction bases left unmatched: 17. The CDR3 runs to 19 residues.